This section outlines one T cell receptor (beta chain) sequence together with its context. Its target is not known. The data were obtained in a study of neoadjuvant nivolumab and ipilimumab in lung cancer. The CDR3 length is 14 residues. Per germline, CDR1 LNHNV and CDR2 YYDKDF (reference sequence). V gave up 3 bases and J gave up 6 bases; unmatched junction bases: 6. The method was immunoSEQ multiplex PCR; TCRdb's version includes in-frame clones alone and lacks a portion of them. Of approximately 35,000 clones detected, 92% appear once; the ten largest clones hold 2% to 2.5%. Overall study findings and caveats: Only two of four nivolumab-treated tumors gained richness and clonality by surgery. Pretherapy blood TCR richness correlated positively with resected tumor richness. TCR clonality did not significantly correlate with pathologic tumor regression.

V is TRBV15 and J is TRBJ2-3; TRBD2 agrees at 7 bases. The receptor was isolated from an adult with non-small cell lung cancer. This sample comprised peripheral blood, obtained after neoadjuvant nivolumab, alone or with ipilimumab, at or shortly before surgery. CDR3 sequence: CATSSLAEEDTQYF. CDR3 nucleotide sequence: TGTGCCACCAGCAGCCTAGCGGAAGAGGATACGCAGTATTTT.